This record covers a single T cell receptor beta chain. Its target is unknown. This specimen belongs to a study of cytomegalovirus exposure and HLA in healthy donors. Points from the study as a whole: One variant, a missense change in DCLRE1C, was linked in a later analysis to TCR beta V- and J-gene trimming. In all likelihood, a cluster of highly shared sequence variants was a sequencing artifact.

Germline V gene data show CDR1 as LGHNA and CDR2 as YSLEER. Trimming at V came to 0 bases and at J to 3 bases, leaving 5 bases not matched to a gene. The CDR3 extends over 15 amino acids. Researchers ran the PCR with 60 Vbeta and 13 Jbeta primers. Libraries were prepared by immunoSEQ multiplex PCR; TCRdb keeps only in-frame clonotypes and omits some of them. The sample lists around 94,000 clones, roughly 80% occurring once. The receptor comes from a woman in her forties in good health and CMV-seropositive. V gene TRBV4-3 combines with J gene TRBJ2-7; the match to TRBD2 covers 7 bases. The sequencing sample was made of PBMCs. The chain's CDR3 is CASSQDSGNNYEQYF. Here the CDR3 DNA reads TGCGCCAGCAGCCAAGACAGCGGGAATAACTACGAGCAGTACTTC.